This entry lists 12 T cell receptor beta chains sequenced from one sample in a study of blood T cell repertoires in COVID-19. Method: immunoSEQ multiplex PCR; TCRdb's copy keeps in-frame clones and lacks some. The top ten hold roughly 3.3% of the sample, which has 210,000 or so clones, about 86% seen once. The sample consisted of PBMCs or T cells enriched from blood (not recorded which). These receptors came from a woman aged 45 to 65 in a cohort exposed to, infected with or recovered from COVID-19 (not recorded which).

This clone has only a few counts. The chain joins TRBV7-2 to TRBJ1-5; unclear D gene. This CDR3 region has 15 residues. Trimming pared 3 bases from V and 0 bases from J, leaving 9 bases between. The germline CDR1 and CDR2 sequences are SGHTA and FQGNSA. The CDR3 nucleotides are TGTGCCAGCAGCTTTTCAGATAATAGCAATCAGCCCCAGCATTTT. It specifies CASSFSDNSNQPQHF.

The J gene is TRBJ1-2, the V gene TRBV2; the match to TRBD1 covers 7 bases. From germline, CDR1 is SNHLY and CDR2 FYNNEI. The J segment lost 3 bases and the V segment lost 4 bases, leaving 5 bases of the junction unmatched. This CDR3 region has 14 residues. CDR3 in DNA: TGTGCCAGCAGTGTGAACAGGGGTGACTATGGCTACACCTTC. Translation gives CASSVNRGDYGYTF.

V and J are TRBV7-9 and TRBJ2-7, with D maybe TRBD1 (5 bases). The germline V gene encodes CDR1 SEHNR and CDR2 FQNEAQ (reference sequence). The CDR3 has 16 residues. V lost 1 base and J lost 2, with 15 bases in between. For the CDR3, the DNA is TGTGCCAGCAGCTTAGTAAAATCGACCAGGGCCTACGAGCAGTACTTC. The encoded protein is CASSLVKSTRAYEQYF.

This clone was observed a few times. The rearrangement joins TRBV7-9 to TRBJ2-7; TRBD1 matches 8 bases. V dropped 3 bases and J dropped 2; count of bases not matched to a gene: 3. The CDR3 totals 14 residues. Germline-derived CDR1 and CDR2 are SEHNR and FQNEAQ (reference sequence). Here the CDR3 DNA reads TGTGCCAGCAGCTTGACAGGGGTTACCTACGAGCAGTACTTC. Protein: CASSLTGVTYEQYF.

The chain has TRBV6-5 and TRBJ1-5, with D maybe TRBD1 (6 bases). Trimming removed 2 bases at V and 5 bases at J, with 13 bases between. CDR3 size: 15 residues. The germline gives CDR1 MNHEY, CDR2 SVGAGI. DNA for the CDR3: TGTGCCAGCAGTTACACTTCGGACAGCCATCAGCCCCAGCATTTT. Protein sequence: CASSYTSDSHQPQHF.

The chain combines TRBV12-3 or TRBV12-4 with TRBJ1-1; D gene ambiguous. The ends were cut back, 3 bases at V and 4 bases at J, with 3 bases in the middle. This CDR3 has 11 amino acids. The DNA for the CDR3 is TGTGCCAGCAGTTTCGGCACTGAAGCTTTCTTT. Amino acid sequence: CASSFGTEAFF.

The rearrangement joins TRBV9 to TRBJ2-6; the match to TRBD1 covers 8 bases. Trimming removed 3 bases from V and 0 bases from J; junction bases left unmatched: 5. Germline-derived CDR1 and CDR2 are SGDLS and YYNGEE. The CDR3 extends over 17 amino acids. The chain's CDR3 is CASSDGQGSSGANVLTF. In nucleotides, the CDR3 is TGTGCCAGCAGCGATGGACAGGGAAGCTCTGGGGCCAACGTCCTGACTTTC.

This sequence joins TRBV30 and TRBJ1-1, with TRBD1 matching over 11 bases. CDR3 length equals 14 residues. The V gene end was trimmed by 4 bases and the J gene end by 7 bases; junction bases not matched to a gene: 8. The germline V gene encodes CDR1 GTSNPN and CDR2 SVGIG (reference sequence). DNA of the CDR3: TGTGCCTGGAAACCGGACAGGGGGCTAATTGAAGCTTTCTTT. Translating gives CAWKPDRGLIEAFF.

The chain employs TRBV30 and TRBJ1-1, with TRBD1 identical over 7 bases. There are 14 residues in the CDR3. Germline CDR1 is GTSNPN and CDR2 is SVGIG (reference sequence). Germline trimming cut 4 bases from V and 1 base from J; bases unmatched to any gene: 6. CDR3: CAWNTWDRNTEAFF. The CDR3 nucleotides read TGTGCCTGGAACACATGGGACAGGAACACTGAAGCTTTCTTT.

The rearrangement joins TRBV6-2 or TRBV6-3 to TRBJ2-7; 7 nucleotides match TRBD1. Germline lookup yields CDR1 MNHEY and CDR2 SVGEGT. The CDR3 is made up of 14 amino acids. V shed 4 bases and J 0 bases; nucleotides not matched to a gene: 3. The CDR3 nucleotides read TGTGCCAGCAGTTTGACAGGGAGCTCCTACGAGCAGTACTTC. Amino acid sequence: CASSLTGSSYEQYF.

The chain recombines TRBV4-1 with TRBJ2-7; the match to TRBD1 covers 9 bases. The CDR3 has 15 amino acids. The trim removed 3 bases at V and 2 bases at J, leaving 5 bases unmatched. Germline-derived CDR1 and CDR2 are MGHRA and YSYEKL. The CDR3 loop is CASSHTGTGTYEQYF. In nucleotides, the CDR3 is TGCGCCAGCAGCCATACCGGGACAGGGACCTACGAGCAGTACTTC.

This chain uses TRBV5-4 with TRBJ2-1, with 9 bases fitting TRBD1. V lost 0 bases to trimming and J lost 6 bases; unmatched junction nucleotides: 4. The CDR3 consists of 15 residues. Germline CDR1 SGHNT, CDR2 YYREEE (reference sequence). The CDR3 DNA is TGTGCCAGCAGCTTGGGTAGGACAGGGGTCAATGAGCAGTTCTTC. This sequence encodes CASSLGRTGVNEQFF.